This T cell receptor beta chain appears in the sequencing data of a study of T cell changes during pregnancy in multiple sclerosis. Germline loops: CDR1 SGHDN, CDR2 FVKESK. The ends were cut back, 4 bases at V and 1 base at J, with 14 bases in the middle. The length of the CDR3 is 15 residues. Assay: immunoSEQ multiplex PCR; the TCRdb copy retains only in-frame clones and omits some. The sample shows tens of thousands of clones, about 90% of them seen only once. This clonotype was sampled from a female donor with multiple sclerosis, enrolled in a pregnancy study. The chain is built from TRBV14 and TRBJ2-7; D perhaps matches TRBD1 (6 bases). The input for sequencing was peripheral blood, taken in the first trimester of pregnancy. CDR3 protein: CASSRQGSYSYEQYF. The CDR3 DNA reads as TGTGCCAGCAGCCGGCAGGGGTCGTATTCCTACGAGCAGTACTTC.